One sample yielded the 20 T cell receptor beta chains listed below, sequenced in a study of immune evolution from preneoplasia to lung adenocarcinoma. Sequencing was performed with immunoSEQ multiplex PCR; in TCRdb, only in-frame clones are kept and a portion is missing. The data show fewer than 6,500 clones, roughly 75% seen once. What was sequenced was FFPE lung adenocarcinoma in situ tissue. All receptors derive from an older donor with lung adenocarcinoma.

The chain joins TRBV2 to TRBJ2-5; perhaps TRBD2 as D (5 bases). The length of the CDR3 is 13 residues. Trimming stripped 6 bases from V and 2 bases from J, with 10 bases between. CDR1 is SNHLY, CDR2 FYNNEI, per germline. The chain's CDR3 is CASRRDSQETQYF. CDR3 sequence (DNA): TGTGCCAGCAGACGGGATTCTCAAGAGACCCAGTACTTC.

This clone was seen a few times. CDR3: CASRVRTNTEAFF. The CDR3 DNA sequence: TGTGCCAGCAGGGTGAGGACGAACACTGAAGCTTTCTTT. The V call is TRBV6-6, the J call TRBJ1-1; D ambiguous. CDR1 and CDR2 from the germline V gene are MNHNY and SVGAGI (reference sequence). V dropped 6 bases and J dropped 1 base, with 9 bases sitting between them. CDR3 length equals 13 residues.

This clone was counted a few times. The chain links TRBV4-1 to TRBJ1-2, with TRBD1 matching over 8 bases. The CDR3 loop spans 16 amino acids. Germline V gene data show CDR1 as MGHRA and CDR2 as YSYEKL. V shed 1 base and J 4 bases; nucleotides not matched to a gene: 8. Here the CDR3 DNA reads TGCGCCAGCAGCCAAGTTGGGACAGGAGAACTCTATGGCTACACCTTC. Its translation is CASSQVGTGELYGYTF.

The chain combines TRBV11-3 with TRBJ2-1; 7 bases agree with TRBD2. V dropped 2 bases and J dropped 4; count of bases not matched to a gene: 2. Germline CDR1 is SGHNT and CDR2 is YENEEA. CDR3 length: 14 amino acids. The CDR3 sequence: CASSLLAAYNEQFF. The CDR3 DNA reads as TGTGCCAGCAGCTTACTAGCGGCTTACAATGAGCAGTTCTTC.

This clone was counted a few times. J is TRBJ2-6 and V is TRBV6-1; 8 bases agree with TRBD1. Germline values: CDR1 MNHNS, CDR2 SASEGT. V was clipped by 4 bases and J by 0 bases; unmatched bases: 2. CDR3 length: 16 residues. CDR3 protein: CASSGQGFSGANVLTF. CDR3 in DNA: TGTGCCAGCAGTGGACAGGGGTTCTCTGGGGCCAACGTCCTGACTTTC.

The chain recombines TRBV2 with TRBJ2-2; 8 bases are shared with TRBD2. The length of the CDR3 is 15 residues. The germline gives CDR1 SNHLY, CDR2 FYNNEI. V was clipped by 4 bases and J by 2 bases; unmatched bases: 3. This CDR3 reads CASSAGGRNTGELFF. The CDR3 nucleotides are TGTGCCAGCAGTGCGGGGGGGCGCAACACCGGGGAGCTGTTTTTT. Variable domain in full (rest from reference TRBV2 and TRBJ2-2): EPEVTQTPSHQVTQMGQEVILRCVPISNHLYFYWYRQILGQKVEFLVSFYNNEISEKSEIFDDQFSVERPDGSNFTLKIRSTKLEDSAMYFCASSAGGRNTGELFFGEGSRLTVL.

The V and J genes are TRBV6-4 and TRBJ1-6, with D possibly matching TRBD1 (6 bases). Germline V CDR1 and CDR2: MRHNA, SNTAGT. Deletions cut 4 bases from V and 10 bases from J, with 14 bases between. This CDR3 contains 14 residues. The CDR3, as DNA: TGTGCCAGCAGTGGGGATGGGACAAACTCACCCCTCCACTTT. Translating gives CASSGDGTNSPLHF.

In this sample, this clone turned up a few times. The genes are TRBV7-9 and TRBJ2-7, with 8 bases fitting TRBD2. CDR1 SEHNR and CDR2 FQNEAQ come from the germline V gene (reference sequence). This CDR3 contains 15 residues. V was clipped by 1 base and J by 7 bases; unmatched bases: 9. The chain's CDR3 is CASSLGSGSVLEQYF. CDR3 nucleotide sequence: TGTGCCAGCAGCTTAGGGAGCGGGAGCGTCCTGGAGCAGTACTTC.

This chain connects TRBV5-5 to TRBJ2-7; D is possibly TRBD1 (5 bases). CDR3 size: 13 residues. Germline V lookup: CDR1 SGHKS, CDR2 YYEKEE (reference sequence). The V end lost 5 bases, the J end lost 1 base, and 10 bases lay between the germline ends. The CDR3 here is CASSHRHSYEQYF. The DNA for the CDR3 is TGTGCCAGCAGTCACAGGCATTCCTACGAGCAGTACTTC.

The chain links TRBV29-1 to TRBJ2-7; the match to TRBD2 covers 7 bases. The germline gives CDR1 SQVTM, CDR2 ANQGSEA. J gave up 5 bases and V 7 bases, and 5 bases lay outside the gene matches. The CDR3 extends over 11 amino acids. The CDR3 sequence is CSARLAHEQYF. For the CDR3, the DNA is TGCAGCGCAAGACTAGCTCACGAGCAGTACTTC.

CDR3 amino acids: CASSEDWGIYNEQFF. CDR3 DNA sequence: TGTGCCAGCAGTGAAGATTGGGGAATCTACAATGAGCAGTTCTTC. The rearrangement uses TRBV6-1 and TRBJ2-1; no definite D call. Germline V lookup: CDR1 MNHNS, CDR2 SASEGT. V was cut by 1 base and J by 3 bases, with 10 bases left in between. The CDR3 runs 15 residues.

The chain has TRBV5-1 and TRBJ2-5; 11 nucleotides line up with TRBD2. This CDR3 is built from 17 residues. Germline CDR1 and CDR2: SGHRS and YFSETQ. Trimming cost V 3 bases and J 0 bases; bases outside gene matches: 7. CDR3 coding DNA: TGCGCCAGCAGCTGGGGGGAACTAGCGGGGGACCAAGAGACCCAGTACTTC. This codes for CASSWGELAGDQETQYF.

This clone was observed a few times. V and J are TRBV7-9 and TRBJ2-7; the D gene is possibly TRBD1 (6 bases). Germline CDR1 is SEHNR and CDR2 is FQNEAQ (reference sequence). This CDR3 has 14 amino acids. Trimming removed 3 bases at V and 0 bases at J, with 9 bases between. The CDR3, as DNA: TGTGCCAGCAGCTTCGACAGGACCTCCTACGAGCAGTACTTC. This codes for CASSFDRTSYEQYF.

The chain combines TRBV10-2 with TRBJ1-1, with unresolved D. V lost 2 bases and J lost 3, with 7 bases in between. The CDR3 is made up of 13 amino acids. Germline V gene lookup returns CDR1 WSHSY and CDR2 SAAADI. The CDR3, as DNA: TGCGCCAGCAGTGAGCAAGGAGACACTGAAGCTTTCTTT. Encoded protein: CASSEQGDTEAFF.

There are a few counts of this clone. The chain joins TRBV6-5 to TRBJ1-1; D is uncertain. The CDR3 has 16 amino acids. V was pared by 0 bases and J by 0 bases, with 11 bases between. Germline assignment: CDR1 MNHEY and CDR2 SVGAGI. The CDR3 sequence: CASSYSRRLLNTEAFF. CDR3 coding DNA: TGTGCCAGCAGTTACTCGAGACGGCTATTGAACACTGAAGCTTTCTTT.

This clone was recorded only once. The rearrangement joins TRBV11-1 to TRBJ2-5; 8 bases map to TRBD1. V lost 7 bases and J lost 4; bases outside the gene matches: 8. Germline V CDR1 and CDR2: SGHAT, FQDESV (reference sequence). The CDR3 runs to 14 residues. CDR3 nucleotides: TGTGCCAGCACCCCCGACAGGGGTGGAGAGACCCAGTACTTC. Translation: CASTPDRGGETQYF.

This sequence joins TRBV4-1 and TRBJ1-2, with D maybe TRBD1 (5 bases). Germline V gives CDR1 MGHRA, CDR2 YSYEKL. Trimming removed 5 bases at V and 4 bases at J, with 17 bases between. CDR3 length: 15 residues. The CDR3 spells CASSSQTAITYGYTF. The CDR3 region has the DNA TGCGCCAGCAGCTCGCAGACAGCGATCACCTATGGCTACACCTTC.

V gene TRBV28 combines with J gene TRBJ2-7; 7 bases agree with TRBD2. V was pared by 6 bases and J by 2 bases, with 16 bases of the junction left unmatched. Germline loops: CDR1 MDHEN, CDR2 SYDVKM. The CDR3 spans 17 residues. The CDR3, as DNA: TGTGCCAGCAGCCTCGGGGCTAGCGGAAATATGCCCTACGAGCAGTACTTC. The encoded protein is CASSLGASGNMPYEQYF.

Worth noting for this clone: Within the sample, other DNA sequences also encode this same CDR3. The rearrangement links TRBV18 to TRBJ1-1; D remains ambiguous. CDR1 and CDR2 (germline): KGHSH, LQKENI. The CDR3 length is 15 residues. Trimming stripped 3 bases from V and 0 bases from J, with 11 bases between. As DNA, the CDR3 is TGTGCCAGCTCACCGACGGGAGACATGAACACTGAAGCTTTCTTT. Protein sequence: CASSPTGDMNTEAFF.

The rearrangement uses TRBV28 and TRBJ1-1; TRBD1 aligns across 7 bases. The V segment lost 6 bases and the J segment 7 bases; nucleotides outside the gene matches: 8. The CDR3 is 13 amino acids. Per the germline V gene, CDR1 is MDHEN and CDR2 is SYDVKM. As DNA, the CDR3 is TGTGCCAGCAGCAACAGGGGCGTTATTGAAGCTTTCTTT. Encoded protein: CASSNRGVIEAFF.